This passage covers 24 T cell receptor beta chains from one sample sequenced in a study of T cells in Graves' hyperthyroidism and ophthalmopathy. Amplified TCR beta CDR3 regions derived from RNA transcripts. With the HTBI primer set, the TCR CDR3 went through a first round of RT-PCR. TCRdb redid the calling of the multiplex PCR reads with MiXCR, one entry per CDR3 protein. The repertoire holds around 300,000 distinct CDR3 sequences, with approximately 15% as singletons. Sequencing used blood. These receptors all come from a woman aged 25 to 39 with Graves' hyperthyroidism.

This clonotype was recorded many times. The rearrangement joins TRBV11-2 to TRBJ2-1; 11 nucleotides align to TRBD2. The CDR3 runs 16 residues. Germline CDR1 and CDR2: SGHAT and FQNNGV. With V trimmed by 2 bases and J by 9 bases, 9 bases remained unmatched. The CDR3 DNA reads TGTGCCAGCAGCTTAAATTTACTAGCGGGAGTCCGTGAGCAGTTCTTC. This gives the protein CASSLNLLAGVREQFF.

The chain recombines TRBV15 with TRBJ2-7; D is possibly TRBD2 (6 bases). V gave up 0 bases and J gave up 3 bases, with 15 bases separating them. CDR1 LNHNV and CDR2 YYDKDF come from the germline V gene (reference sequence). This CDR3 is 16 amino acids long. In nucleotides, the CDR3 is TGTGCCACCAGCAGAGATAGGAGGGAGGCAGTCTACGAGCAGTACTTC. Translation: CATSRDRREAVYEQYF.

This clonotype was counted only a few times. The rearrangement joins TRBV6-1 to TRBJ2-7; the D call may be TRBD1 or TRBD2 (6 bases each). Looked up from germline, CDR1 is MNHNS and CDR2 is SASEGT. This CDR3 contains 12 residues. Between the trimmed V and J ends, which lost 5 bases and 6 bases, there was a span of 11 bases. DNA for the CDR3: TGTGCCAGCAGTTACGGAGGGGGCGAGCAGTACTTC. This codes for CASSYGGGEQYF.

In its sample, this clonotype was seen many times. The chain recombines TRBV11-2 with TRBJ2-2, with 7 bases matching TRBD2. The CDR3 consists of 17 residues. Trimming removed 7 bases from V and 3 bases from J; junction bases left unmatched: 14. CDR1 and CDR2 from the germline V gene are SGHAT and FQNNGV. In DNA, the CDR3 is TGTGCCAGCACCCCCACGTGGGAGGGGAGCTACACCGGGGAGCTGTTTTTT. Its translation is CASTPTWEGSYTGELFF.

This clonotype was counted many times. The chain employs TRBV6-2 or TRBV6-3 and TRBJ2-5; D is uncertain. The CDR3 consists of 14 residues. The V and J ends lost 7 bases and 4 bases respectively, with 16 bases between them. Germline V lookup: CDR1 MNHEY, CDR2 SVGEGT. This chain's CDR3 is CASTLVTQRETQYF. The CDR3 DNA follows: TGTGCCAGCACTTTGGTAACCCAGAGAGAGACCCAGTACTTC.

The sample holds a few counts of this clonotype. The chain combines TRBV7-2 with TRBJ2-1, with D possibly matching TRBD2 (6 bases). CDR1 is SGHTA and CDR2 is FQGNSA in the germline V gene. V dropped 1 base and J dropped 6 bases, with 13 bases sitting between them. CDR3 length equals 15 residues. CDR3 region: CASSLVRETINEQFF. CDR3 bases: TGTGCCAGCAGCTTAGTCCGGGAGACCATCAATGAGCAGTTCTTC. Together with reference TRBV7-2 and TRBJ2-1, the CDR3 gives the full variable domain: GAGVSQSPSNKVTEKGKDVELRCDPISGHTALYWYRQSLGQGLEFLIYFQGNSAPDKSGLPSDRFSAERTGGSVSTLTIQRTQQEDSAVYLCASSLVRETINEQFFGPGTRLTVL.

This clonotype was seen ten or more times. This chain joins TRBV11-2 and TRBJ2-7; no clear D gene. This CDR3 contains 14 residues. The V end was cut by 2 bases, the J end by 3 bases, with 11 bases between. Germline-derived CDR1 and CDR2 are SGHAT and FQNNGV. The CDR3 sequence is CASSLLGYNYEQYF. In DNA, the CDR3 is TGTGCCAGCAGCTTATTGGGCTATAACTACGAGCAGTACTTC.

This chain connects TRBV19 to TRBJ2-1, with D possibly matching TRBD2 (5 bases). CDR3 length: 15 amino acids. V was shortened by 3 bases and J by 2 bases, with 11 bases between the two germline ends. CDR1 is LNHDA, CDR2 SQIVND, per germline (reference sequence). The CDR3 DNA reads TGTGCCAGTAGTATGTGGGGAGCTCCCTACAATGAGCAGTTCTTC. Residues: CASSMWGAPYNEQFF.

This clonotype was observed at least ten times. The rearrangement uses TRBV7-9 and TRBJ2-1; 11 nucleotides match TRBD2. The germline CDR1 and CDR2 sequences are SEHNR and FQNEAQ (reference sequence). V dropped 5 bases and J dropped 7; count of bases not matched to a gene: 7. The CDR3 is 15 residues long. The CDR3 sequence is CASSPPGLAANEQFF. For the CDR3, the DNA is TGTGCCAGCAGCCCTCCGGGACTAGCGGCTAATGAGCAGTTCTTC.

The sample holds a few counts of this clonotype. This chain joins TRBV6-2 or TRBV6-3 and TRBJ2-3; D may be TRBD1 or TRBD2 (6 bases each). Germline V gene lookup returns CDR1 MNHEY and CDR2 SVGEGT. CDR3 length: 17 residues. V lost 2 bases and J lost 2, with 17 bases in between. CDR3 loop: CASSYPARGTYTDTQYF. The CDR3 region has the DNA TGTGCCAGCAGTTACCCCGCCCGGGGGACATACACAGATACGCAGTATTTT.

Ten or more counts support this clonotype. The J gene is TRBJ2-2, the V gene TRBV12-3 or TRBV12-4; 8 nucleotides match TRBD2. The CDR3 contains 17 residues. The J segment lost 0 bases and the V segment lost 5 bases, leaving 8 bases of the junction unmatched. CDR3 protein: CASSRTPLAANTGELFF. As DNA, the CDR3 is TGTGCCAGCAGTCGAACCCCACTAGCGGCGAACACCGGGGAGCTGTTTTTT.

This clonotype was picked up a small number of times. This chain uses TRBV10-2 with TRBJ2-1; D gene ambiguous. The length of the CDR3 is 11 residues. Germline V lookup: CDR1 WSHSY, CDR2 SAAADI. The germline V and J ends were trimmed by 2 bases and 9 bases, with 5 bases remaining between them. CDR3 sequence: CASSERVEQFF. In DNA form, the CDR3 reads TGCGCCAGCAGTGAGAGGGTTGAGCAGTTCTTC.

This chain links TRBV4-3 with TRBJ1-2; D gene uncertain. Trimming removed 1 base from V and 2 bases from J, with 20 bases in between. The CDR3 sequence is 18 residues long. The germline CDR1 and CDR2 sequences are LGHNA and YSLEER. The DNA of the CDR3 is TGCGCCAGCAGCCAAGCGGACCCCCCTTTCGTAGGAAACTATGGCTACACCTTC. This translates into CASSQADPPFVGNYGYTF.

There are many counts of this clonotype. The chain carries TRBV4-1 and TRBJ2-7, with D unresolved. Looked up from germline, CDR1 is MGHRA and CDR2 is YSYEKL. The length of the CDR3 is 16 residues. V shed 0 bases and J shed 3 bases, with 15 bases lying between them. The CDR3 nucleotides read TGCGCCAGCAGCCAAGAGCAAGCCCACCCAGTCTACGAGCAGTACTTC. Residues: CASSQEQAHPVYEQYF.

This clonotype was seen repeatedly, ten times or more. The CDR3 DNA reads TGTGCCAGCGGTGCCGGGACAGGGTCCTCTGGGGCCAACGTCCTGACTTTC. The encoded protein is CASGAGTGSSGANVLTF. The chain has TRBV2 and TRBJ2-6, with 9 bases fitting TRBD1. CDR3 length equals 17 residues. V lost 8 bases and J lost 0; bases outside the gene matches: 8. In germline, CDR1 is SNHLY, CDR2 FYNNEI.

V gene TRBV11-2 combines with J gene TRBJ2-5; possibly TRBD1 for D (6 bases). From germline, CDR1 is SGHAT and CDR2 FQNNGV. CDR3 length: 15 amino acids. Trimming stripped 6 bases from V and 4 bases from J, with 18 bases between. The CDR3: CASRPGGRGTETQYF. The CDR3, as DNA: TGTGCCAGCAGGCCTGGGGGCAGGGGAACAGAGACCCAGTACTTC.

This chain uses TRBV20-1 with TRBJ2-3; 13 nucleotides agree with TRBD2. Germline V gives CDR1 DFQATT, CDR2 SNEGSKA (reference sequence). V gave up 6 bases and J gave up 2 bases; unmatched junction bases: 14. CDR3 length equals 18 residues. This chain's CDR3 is CSAWITSGRAPFTDTQYF. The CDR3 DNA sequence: TGCAGTGCGTGGATTACTAGCGGGAGGGCTCCGTTCACAGATACGCAGTATTTT.

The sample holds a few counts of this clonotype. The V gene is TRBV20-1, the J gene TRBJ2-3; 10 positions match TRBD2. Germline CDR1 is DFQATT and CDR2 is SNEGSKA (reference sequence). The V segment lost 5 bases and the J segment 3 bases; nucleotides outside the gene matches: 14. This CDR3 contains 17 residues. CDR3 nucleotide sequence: TGCAGTGCTTTAAATCCTAGCGGGAGCCAGGGGACAGATACGCAGTATTTT. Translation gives CSALNPSGSQGTDTQYF.

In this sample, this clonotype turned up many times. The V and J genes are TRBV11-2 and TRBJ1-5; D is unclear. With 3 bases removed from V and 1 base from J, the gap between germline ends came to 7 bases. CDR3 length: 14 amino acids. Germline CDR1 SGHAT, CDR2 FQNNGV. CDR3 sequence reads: CASSFPGSNQPQHF. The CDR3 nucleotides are TGTGCCAGCAGCTTCCCCGGAAGCAATCAGCCCCAGCATTTT.

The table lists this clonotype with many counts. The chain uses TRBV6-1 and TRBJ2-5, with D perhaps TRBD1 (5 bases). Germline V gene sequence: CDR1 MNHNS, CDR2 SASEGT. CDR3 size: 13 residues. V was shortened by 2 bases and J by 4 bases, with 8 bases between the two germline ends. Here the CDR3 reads CASSELRGETQYF. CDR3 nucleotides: TGTGCCAGCAGTGAATTAAGGGGAGAGACCCAGTACTTC.

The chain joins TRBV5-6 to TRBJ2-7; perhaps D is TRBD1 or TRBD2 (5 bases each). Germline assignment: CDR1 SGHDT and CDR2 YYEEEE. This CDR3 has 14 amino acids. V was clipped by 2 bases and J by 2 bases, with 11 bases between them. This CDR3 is CASSFEGRTYEQYF. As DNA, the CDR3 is TGTGCCAGCAGCTTCGAGGGGCGGACCTACGAGCAGTACTTC.

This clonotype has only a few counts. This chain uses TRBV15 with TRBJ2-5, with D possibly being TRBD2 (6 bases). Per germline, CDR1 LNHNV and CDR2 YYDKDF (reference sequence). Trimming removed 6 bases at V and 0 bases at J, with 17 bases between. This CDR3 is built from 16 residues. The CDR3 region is CATRAARDPYQETQYF. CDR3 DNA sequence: TGTGCCACCAGAGCCGCGCGGGACCCCTACCAAGAGACCCAGTACTTC.

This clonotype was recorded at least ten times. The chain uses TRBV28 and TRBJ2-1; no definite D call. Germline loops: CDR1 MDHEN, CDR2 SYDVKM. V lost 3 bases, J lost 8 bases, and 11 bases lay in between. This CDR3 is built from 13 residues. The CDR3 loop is CASSLSGVDEQFF. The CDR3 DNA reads TGTGCCAGCAGTTTGTCTGGGGTCGATGAGCAGTTCTTC.

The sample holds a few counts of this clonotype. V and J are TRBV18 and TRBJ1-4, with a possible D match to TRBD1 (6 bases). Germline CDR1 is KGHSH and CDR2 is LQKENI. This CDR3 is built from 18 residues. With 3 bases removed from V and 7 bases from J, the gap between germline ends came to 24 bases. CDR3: CASSPNREGTLRFEKLFF. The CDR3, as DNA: TGTGCCAGCTCACCTAACCGGGAGGGGACACTTCGTTTTGAAAAACTGTTTTTT.